Below, 9 T cell receptor beta chains from the same sample are listed, as sequenced in a study of blood T cell repertoires in COVID-19. TCRdb's table, derived via immunoSEQ multiplex PCR, lists solely in-frame clones and lacks some. There are 15,000 to 20,000 clones in the sample; about 89% occur only once, and 30% to 35% lies in the top ten. Sequencing was performed on peripheral blood. These receptors were collected from a woman older than 75 with COVID-19, enrolled during active disease.

V gene TRBV5-4 combines with J gene TRBJ2-2, with TRBD2 identical over 8 bases. Germline-derived CDR1 and CDR2 are SGHNT and YYREEE (reference sequence). With 0 bases clipped from V and 4 bases from J, the junction kept 11 bases outside the gene matches. CDR3 length: 18 amino acids. CDR3 protein: CASSLVPPGAGGTGELFF. The CDR3 DNA reads as TGTGCCAGCAGCTTGGTGCCCCCGGGGGCGGGAGGCACCGGGGAGCTGTTTTTT.

This chain uses TRBV28 with TRBJ2-7, with a weak D call TRBD1 (5 bases). Germline CDR1 and CDR2: MDHEN and SYDVKM. CDR3 length: 15 amino acids. V was trimmed by 6 bases and J by 6 bases, leaving 21 bases between them. The CDR3 loop is CASSHPAGPWGEQYF. The CDR3 DNA is TGTGCCAGCAGCCACCCGGCAGGGCCATGGGGCGAGCAGTACTTC.

This clone has just one count. J is TRBJ2-3 and V is TRBV18; D perhaps matches TRBD1 (5 bases). The CDR3 length is 15 residues. Between the trimmed V and J ends, which lost 2 bases and 6 bases, there was a span of 15 bases. Germline values: CDR1 KGHSH, CDR2 LQKENI. The CDR3 coding sequence is TGTGCCAGCTCACCAATAGGGGTCACCGGGGATACGCAGTATTTT. Amino acids: CASSPIGVTGDTQYF.

This chain connects TRBV5-1 to TRBJ2-3, with D tentatively TRBD2 (5 bases). Germline-derived CDR1 and CDR2 are SGHRS and YFSETQ. Trimming left V 4 bases short and J 3 bases short, with 12 bases between. This CDR3 has 14 residues. CDR3 in amino acids: CASSQDSGTDTQYF. CDR3 nucleotides: TGCGCCAGCAGCCAAGACTCGGGAACAGATACGCAGTATTTT.

This chain links TRBV18 with TRBJ1-5; D ambiguous. The germline V gene encodes CDR1 KGHSH and CDR2 LQKENI. V lost 2 bases and J lost 2, with 7 bases in between. The CDR3 covers 14 residues. The CDR3 DNA sequence: TGTGCCAGCTCACCAGAGGGTGGCAATCAGCCCCAGCATTTT. Protein: CASSPEGGNQPQHF.

CDR3 sequence (DNA): TGCGCCAGCAGCCAAGCCGGCACAGGGTACAATGAGCAGTTCTTC. Protein sequence: CASSQAGTGYNEQFF. The chain has TRBV4-3 and TRBJ2-1, with TRBD1 as a possible D gene (6 bases). This CDR3 comprises 15 residues. V gave up 1 base and J gave up 4 bases, with 11 bases separating them. The germline CDR1 and CDR2 sequences are LGHNA and YSLEER.

CDR3 protein: CASSLAQGASQETQYF. The DNA for the CDR3 is TGCGCCAGCAGCTTGGCCCAGGGGGCGAGCCAAGAGACCCAGTACTTC. The rearrangement joins TRBV5-1 to TRBJ2-5; 8 positions match TRBD1. Germline loops: CDR1 SGHRS, CDR2 YFSETQ. J lost 1 base, V lost 0 bases, and 5 bases had no gene match. The CDR3 sequence is 16 residues long.

V usage is TRBV24-1 and J usage is TRBJ1-5; tentative D call: TRBD1 (5 bases). Trimming pared 9 bases from V and 5 bases from J, leaving 19 bases between. Per germline, CDR1 KGHDR and CDR2 SFDVKD. The CDR3 sequence is 15 residues long. The CDR3 region has the DNA TGTGCCACCCCCCTGGTGGCCCCCAGGGATCAGCCCCAGCATTTT. Encoded protein: CATPLVAPRDQPQHF.

The chain uses TRBV7-9 and TRBJ1-5; TRBD1 matches at 8 bases. CDR3 length equals 13 residues. Per germline, CDR1 SEHNR and CDR2 FQNEAQ (reference sequence). With 5 bases clipped from V and 11 bases from J, the junction kept 8 bases outside the gene matches. The CDR3 reads CASSVGQAATQHF. The CDR3 nucleotides read TGTGCCAGCAGCGTGGGACAGGCCGCAACCCAGCATTTT.